These T cell receptor beta chains were read from a single sample in a study of graft-versus-host responses after intestinal transplantation. These receptors are not linked to any known antigen. Clones were sequenced by immunoSEQ multiplex PCR, and TCRdb holds only the in-frame ones, with some missing. The data contain over 90,000 clones, more than 85% of them singletons. The source material was unstimulated CD8+ T cells sorted from spleen or lymph node cells, sampled before intestinal transplant. These receptors were collected from a human donor who received an intestinal transplant. Each CDR3 is given without its conserved first and last residue.

CDR3aa: AWSPGPTEAF
j_gene: TRBJ1-1
v_gene: TRBV30

CDR3aa: ASRVPGTGGYT
j_gene: TRBJ1-2
v_gene: TRBV27

CDR3aa: AWSGLGGGTEAF
j_gene: TRBJ1-1
v_gene: TRBV30

CDR3aa: ASSPGGVYEQY
j_gene: .
v_gene: TRBV6-5

CDR3aa: SVSPGSSYEQY
j_gene: TRBJ2-7
v_gene: TRBV29-1

CDR3aa: ATRSRKNTEAF
j_gene: TRBJ1-1
v_gene: TRBV2

CDR3aa: SVVWVGTRYEQY
j_gene: TRBJ2-7
v_gene: TRBV29-1

CDR3aa: ASSLPGTGDYNEQF
j_gene: TRBJ2-1
v_gene: TRBV9

CDR3aa: ASSIRLSGQDRNSPLH
j_gene: TRBJ1-6
v_gene: TRBV19

CDR3aa: ASSLIYPPEAF
j_gene: TRBJ1-1
v_gene: TRBV27

CDR3aa: AWSVEGGLGNEQF
j_gene: TRBJ2-1
v_gene: TRBV30

CDR3aa: ASSFGTSGSTDTQY
j_gene: TRBJ2-3
v_gene: TRBV9

CDR3aa: ASRVPTGGANTGELF
j_gene: TRBJ2-2
v_gene: TRBV2

CDR3aa: ASSLVTYYEQY
j_gene: TRBJ2-7
v_gene: TRBV6-1

CDR3aa: ASSDITGLGNTIY
j_gene: TRBJ1-3
v_gene: TRBV11-2

CDR3aa: ASGRDC
j_gene: TRBJ1-1
v_gene: TRBV27

CDR3aa: ASSLDRGGNTEAF
j_gene: TRBJ1-1
v_gene: TRBV6-1

CDR3aa: ASSLEPGGNQPQH
j_gene: TRBJ1-5
v_gene: TRBV5-1

CDR3aa: ASSYSAGGSYNEQF
j_gene: TRBJ2-1
v_gene: TRBV6-6

CDR3aa: ASSGGLGTTDTQY
j_gene: TRBJ2-3
v_gene: TRBV4-1

CDR3aa: ASSADLLASYEQY
j_gene: TRBJ2-7
v_gene: TRBV5-5

CDR3aa: ASSPRDRGWNTGELF
j_gene: TRBJ2-2
v_gene: TRBV18

CDR3aa: AVSQGTYNEQF
j_gene: TRBJ2-1
v_gene: TRBV27

CDR3aa: ASSNDRESSVGYEQY
j_gene: TRBJ2-7
v_gene: TRBV5-1

CDR3aa: ASSHRSGTASYEQY
j_gene: TRBJ2-7
v_gene: TRBV4-1

CDR3aa: ASSYSPDRGTGELF
j_gene: TRBJ2-2
v_gene: TRBV6-5

CDR3aa: ASSSFVQHGYT
j_gene: TRBJ1-2
v_gene: TRBV7-9